The 10 T cell receptor beta chains reported below all come from one sample, sequenced in a study of T cells in Graves' hyperthyroidism and ophthalmopathy. RNA transcripts yielded amplified TCR beta CDR3 regions. The HTBI primer set was used in a first-round RT-PCR of the TCR CDR3. In TCRdb, the multiplex PCR reads were re-called with MiXCR into one record per CDR3 protein. In the table there are a few hundred thousand distinct CDR3 sequences, about 15% of which are singletons. The specimen was blood. These TCRs come from a woman in her twenties or thirties with Graves' hyperthyroidism that later progressed to Graves' ophthalmopathy.

The chain has TRBV4-1 and TRBJ1-2; D not resolved. Germline V gene data show CDR1 as MGHRA and CDR2 as YSYEKL. The CDR3 loop spans 15 amino acids. The V gene lost 0 bases and the J gene lost 3 bases, with 11 bases spanning the gap. The DNA of the CDR3 is TGCGCCAGCAGCCAAGATTTCGTGCCGTACTATGGCTACACCTTC. Protein sequence: CASSQDFVPYYGYTF.

The V and J genes are TRBV20-1 and TRBJ2-5, with TRBD2 as a possible D gene (5 bases). This CDR3 comprises 14 residues. Deletions cut 3 bases from V and 4 bases from J, with 15 bases between. CDR1 DFQATT and CDR2 SNEGSKA come from the germline V gene (reference sequence). CDR3 in amino acids: CSARSTRIGETQYF. CDR3 DNA: TGCAGTGCTAGGTCCACTAGAATCGGAGAGACCCAGTACTTC.

The V and J genes are TRBV24-1 and TRBJ1-3; no reliable D call. This CDR3 is 18 amino acids long. CDR1 is KGHDR and CDR2 is SFDVKD in the germline V gene. V gave up 0 bases and J gave up 0 bases, with 14 bases separating them. The CDR3 region has the DNA TGTGCCACCAGTGATTTGTCCGCCGGGCGGGACTCTGGAAACACCATATATTTT. Encoded protein: CATSDLSAGRDSGNTIYF.

CDR3: CAITGGRFDTGELFF. The CDR3 region has the DNA TGTGCCATCACAGGGGGCCGATTTGACACCGGGGAGCTGTTTTTT. This sequence joins TRBV11-2 and TRBJ2-2, with 9 bases fitting TRBD1. The J segment lost 3 bases and the V segment lost 10 bases, leaving 9 bases of the junction unmatched. This CDR3 comprises 15 residues. Germline CDR1 and CDR2: SGHAT and FQNNGV.

This clonotype was counted a few times. The chain links TRBV18 to TRBJ1-1; a weak D match, TRBD1 (5 bases). Germline CDR1 reads KGHSH; CDR2 reads LQKENI. The CDR3 length is 16 residues. Trimming pared 3 bases from V and 2 bases from J, leaving 16 bases between. CDR3 DNA sequence: TGTGCCAGCTCACCCTCCGAGATGGGGCTTAACACTGAAGCTTTCTTT. Protein product: CASSPSEMGLNTEAFF.

This clonotype showed up many times. The chain couples TRBV11-3 to TRBJ1-4; 11 positions match TRBD1. V lost 6 bases, J lost 6 bases, and 3 bases stayed unmatched. This CDR3 is built from 14 residues. Germline V lookup: CDR1 SGHNT, CDR2 YENEEA. In nucleotides, the CDR3 is TGTGCCAGCAGACGGACAGGGGGCGATGAAAAACTGTTTTTT. Translated: CASRRTGGDEKLFF.

This clonotype was recorded many times. The V gene is TRBV30, the J gene TRBJ1-1; D possibly corresponds to TRBD1 (6 bases). Germline V gives CDR1 GTSNPN, CDR2 SVGIG (reference sequence). CDR3 length equals 14 residues. V was trimmed by 3 bases and J by 0 bases, leaving 11 bases between them. CDR3 sequence: CAWRQGHMNTEAFF. The DNA of the CDR3 is TGTGCCTGGAGACAGGGTCACATGAACACTGAAGCTTTCTTT.

This clonotype was detected a few times. The chain recombines TRBV28 with TRBJ2-2; 8 nucleotides align to TRBD1. V lost 6 bases and J lost 1; bases outside the gene matches: 10. The CDR3 has 17 amino acids. Germline values: CDR1 MDHEN, CDR2 SYDVKM. CDR3 residues: CASSPLLQGVNTGELFF. CDR3 coding DNA: TGTGCCAGCAGCCCTCTCTTACAGGGGGTGAACACCGGGGAGCTGTTTTTT.

This clonotype was recorded a few times. The chain couples TRBV15 to TRBJ2-1, with D hard to call. Trimming left V 3 bases short and J 2 bases short, with 17 bases between. The CDR3 sequence is 17 residues long. In germline, CDR1 is LNHNV, CDR2 YYDKDF (reference sequence). The CDR3 region has the DNA TGTGCCACCAGCAGGGTACGGGCGAGTCAAACCTACAATGAGCAGTTCTTC. Amino acids: CATSRVRASQTYNEQFF.

This clonotype occurred a few times. The chain combines TRBV7-6 with TRBJ2-7; D is unresolved. Germline CDR1 reads SGHVS; CDR2 reads FNYEAQ. This CDR3 is built from 14 residues. V was clipped by 4 bases and J by 2 bases, with 12 bases between them. CDR3 DNA: TGTGCCAGCAGCTCCGGAGTGGGGACCTACGAGCAGTACTTC. It specifies CASSSGVGTYEQYF.